This T cell receptor beta chain comes out of a study of T cell responses to AZD1222 COVID-19 vaccine. CDR1 is SQVTM, CDR2 ANQGSEA, per germline. V lost 6 bases and J lost 2, with 12 bases in between. CDR3 length: 13 residues. Study outcomes and limitations: Mapped onto spike, vaccine-associated CD4 TCRs spanned it and were dominant at 160-218 and 743-854.

The table came from immunoSEQ multiplex PCR; TCRdb's copy has only in-frame clones and leaves some out. Of more than 150,000 clones in the sample, about nine tenths are singletons; the top ten hold roughly 6%. Concerning this clone: Its cognate antigen is unknown.

The chain is built from TRBV29-1 and TRBJ2-3, with D possibly matching TRBD1 (5 bases). This clonotype was obtained from an adult in good health. This specimen consisted of peripheral blood, obtained on day 0 of AZD1222 vaccination. The DNA for the CDR3 is TGCAGCGTGAGGACACGGCACACAGATACGCAGTATTTT. Protein sequence: CSVRTRHTDTQYF.